This TCR beta chain was documented in a study of early T cells in non-severe SARS-CoV-2 infection. The ends were cut back, 5 bases at V and 4 bases at J, with 11 bases in the middle. The CDR3 extends over 13 amino acids. The V gene's germline CDR1 is LNHNV and CDR2 YYDKDF (reference sequence). MiXCR, applied by TCRdb to the 5' RACE reads, yields one record per CDR3 protein. The table lists fewer than 65,000 distinct CDR3 sequences, about 6% of them singletons. The specimen comprised whole blood, sampled at baseline. This receptor was identified in an adult who was a healthcare worker with PCR-confirmed SARS-CoV-2 infection or an uninfected control (not recorded which). The V and J genes are TRBV15 and TRBJ1-2, with D tentatively TRBD1 (6 bases). CDR3 nucleotides: TGTGCCACCAGCGTCGGAGGGGGCTATGGCTACACCTTC. Protein sequence: CATSVGGGYGYTF.